What follows are 2 T cell receptor beta chains derived from one specimen sequenced in a study of a mutant IDH1 vaccine in newly diagnosed glioma. The time point denotes: baseline, week 1 (first vaccination visit). Treatment indicated: pre-vaccination baseline after standard-of-care therapy. The data were produced by immunoSEQ multiplex PCR, yet TCRdb's version contains in-frame clones alone and is incomplete. The profile shows about 92,000 clones, 83% of them singletons. This material consisted of PBMCs, taken from a glioma patient treated with radiotherapy, temozolomide or both. Source of these receptors: a woman in her forties or fifties with glioma.

The chain links TRBV2 to TRBJ2-7; weak D call: TRBD1 (6 bases). Germline CDR1 reads SNHLY; CDR2 reads FYNNEI. The CDR3 consists of 13 residues. V was clipped by 1 base and J by 10 bases, with 14 bases between them. The CDR3 DNA reads TGTGCCAGCAGTGAAGTGGAGTTGACAGGACAGTACTTC. It specifies CASSEVELTGQYF. The full variable domain, its missing parts supplied by reference TRBV2 and TRBJ2-7, is EPEVTQTPSHQVTQMGQEVILRCVPISNHLYFYWYRQILGQKVEFLVSFYNNEISEKSEIFDDQFSVERPDGSNFTLKIRSTKLEDSAMYFCASSEVELTGQYFGPGTRLTVT.

This chain joins TRBV4-3 and TRBJ2-1; 14 positions agree with TRBD2. The V and J ends lost 2 bases and 4 bases, in that order; junction bases with no gene match: 4. CDR1 LGHNA and CDR2 YSLEER come from the germline V gene. CDR3 length: 17 amino acids. The CDR3 is CASSQPGLAGDYNEQFF. For the CDR3, the DNA is TGCGCCAGCAGCCAACCGGGACTAGCGGGGGATTACAATGAGCAGTTCTTC.